This T cell receptor beta chain was captured by sequencing in a study of blood T cell repertoires in COVID-19. Original methodology: Estimation of nucleated cell counts was performed using reference gene primer amplification. Data came from immunoSEQ multiplex PCR; TCRdb stores just in-frame clones and leaves some out. The V and J calls and the clone size are those of that table, but D and trimming were determined from the DNA. The sample records some 300,000 clones, 80% to 90% being singletons. The CDR3 is made up of 14 amino acids. Germline V gene data show CDR1 as SGHRS and CDR2 as YFSETQ. Trimming took 4 bases from V and 7 from J; bases not matched to a gene: 11. Followed longitudinally, the Seattle patients had been enrolled during active infection.

The chain recombines TRBV5-1 with TRBJ2-7; 7 bases fit TRBD1. This TCR came from a woman aged 45-65 years with COVID-19, enrolled during active disease. Sequenced input: peripheral blood. CDR3 amino acids: CASSVLTGFGEQYF. The CDR3 DNA reads TGCGCCAGCAGCGTATTGACAGGGTTCGGGGAGCAGTACTTC.